This T cell receptor (beta chain) was captured in a study of cytomegalovirus exposure and HLA in healthy donors. Generated by immunoSEQ multiplex PCR, the TCRdb table keeps only in-frame clones and is missing some. The data show approximately 100,000 clones, 93% seen once. Germline assignment: CDR1 MNHEY and CDR2 SVGAGI. The ends were cut back, 0 bases at V and 7 bases at J, with 9 bases in the middle. The length of the CDR3 is 13 residues. Sequenced: PBMCs. This TCR derives from a woman aged 25-40 years in good health and CMV-seropositive. This chain joins TRBV6-5 and TRBJ1-2; D uncertain. CDR3 DNA sequence: TGTGCCAGCAGTTACTCGTTTCTGTTTGGCTACACCTTC. Protein: CASSYSFLFGYTF.